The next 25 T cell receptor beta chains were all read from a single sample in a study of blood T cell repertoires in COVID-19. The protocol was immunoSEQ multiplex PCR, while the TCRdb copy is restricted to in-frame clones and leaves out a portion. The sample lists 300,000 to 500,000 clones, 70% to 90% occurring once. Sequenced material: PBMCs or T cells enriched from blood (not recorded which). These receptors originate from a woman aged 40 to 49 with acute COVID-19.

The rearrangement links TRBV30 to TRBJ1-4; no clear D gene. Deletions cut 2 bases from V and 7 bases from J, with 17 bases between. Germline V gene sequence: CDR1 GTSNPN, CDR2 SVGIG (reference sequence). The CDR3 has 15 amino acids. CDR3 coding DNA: TGTGCCTGGAGTCCCCCCGCATCGCGGGGTGAAAAACTGTTTTTT. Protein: CAWSPPASRGEKLFF.

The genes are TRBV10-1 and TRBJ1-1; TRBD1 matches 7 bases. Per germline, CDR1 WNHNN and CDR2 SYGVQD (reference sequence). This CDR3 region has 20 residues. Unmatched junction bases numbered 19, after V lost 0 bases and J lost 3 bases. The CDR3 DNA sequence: TGCGCCAGCAGTGAGTCGACCAAAGGCACAGGGGAGAGGGAGGACACTGAAGCTTTCTTT. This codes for CASSESTKGTGEREDTEAFF.

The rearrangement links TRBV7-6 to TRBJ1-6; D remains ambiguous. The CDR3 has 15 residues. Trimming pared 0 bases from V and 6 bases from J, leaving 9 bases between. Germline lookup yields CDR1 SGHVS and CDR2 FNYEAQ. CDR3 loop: CASSLALSGNSPLHF. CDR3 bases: TGTGCCAGCAGCTTAGCCCTCTCGGGTAATTCACCCCTCCACTTT.

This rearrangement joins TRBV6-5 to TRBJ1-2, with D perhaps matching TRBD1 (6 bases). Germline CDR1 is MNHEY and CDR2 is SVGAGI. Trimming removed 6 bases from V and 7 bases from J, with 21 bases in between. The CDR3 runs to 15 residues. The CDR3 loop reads CASSDGRRGLGGYTF. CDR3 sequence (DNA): TGTGCCAGCAGCGATGGAAGGCGGGGGCTGGGTGGCTACACCTTC.

CDR3 amino acids: CASSRGQGSSAEAFF. DNA of the CDR3: TGTGCCAGCAGCCGCGGACAGGGGAGTAGCGCTGAAGCTTTCTTT. The chain joins TRBV5-4 to TRBJ1-1; TRBD1 agrees at 9 bases. The germline V gene encodes CDR1 SGHNT and CDR2 YYREEE (reference sequence). J lost 6 bases, V lost 4 bases, and 10 bases had no gene match. The CDR3 consists of 15 residues.

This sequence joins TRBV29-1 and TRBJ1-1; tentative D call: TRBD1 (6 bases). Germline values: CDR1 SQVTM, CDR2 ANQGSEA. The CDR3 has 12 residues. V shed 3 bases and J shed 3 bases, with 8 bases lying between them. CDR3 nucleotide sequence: TGCAGCGTTGAGGACAGTTACACTGAAGCTTTCTTT. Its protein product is CSVEDSYTEAFF.

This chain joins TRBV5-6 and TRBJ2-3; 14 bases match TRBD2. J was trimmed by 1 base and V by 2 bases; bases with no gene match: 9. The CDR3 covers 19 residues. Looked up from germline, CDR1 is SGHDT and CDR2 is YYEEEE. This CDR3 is CASSFYTGTSGGRTDTQYF. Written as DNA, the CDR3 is TGTGCCAGCAGCTTCTATACCGGGACTAGCGGGGGCCGCACAGATACGCAGTATTTT.

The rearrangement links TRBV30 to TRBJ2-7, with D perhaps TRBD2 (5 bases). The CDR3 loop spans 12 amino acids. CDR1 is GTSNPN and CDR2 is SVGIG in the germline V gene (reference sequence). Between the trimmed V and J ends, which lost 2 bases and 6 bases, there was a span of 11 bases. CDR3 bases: TGTGCCTGGAGTTCTAGAGGGTTCGAGCAGTACTTC. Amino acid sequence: CAWSSRGFEQYF.

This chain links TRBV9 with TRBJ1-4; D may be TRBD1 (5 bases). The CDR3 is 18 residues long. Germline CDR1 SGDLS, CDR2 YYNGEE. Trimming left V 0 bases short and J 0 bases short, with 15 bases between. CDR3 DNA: TGTGCCAGCAGCGTAGGCGGTCAGGGCCTGACAACTAATGAAAAACTGTTTTTT. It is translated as CASSVGGQGLTTNEKLFF.

The CDR3 protein is CATSRDRRGFDEQYF. CDR3 DNA: TGTGCCACCAGCAGAGATCGACGGGGGTTTGACGAGCAGTACTTC. The J gene is TRBJ2-7, the V gene TRBV15, with a possible D match to TRBD2 (6 bases). Germline V CDR1 and CDR2: LNHNV, YYDKDF (reference sequence). The CDR3 loop spans 15 amino acids. The V and J ends lost 0 bases and 5 bases respectively, with 14 bases between them.

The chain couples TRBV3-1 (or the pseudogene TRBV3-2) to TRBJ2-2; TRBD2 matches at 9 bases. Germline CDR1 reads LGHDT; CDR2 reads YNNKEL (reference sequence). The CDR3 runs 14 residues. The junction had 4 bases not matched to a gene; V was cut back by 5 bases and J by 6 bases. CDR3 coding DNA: TGTGCCAGCAGCGGTGCGGGGGGGCCCGGGGAGCTGTTTTTT. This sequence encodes CASSGAGGPGELFF.

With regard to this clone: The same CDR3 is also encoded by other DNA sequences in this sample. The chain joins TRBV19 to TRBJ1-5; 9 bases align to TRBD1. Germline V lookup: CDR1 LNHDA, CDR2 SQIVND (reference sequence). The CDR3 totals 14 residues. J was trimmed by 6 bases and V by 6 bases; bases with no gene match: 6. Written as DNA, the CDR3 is TGTGCCAGTAGCATACAGGGGGCAGGTCAGCCCCAGCATTTT. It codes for CASSIQGAGQPQHF.

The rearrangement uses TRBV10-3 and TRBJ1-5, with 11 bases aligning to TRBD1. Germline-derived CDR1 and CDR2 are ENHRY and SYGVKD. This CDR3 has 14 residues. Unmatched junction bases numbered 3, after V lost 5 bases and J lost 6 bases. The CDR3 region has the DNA TGTGCCATCAGTACTGGACAGGGGGCTCAGCCCCAGCATTTT. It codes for CAISTGQGAQPQHF.

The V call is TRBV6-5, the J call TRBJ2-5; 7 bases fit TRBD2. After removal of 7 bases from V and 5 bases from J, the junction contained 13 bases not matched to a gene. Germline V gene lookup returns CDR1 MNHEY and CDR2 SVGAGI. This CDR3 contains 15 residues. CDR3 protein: CASKGWQRGRETQYF. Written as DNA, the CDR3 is TGTGCCAGCAAGGGATGGCAGCGGGGACGGGAGACCCAGTACTTC.

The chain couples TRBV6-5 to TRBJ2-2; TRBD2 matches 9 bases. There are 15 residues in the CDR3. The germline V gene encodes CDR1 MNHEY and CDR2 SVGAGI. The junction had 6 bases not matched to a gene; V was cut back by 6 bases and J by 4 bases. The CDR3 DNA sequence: TGTGCCAGCAGCAGCGGGGGGAGGAGCACCGGGGAGCTGTTTTTT. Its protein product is CASSSGGRSTGELFF.

CDR3 coding DNA: TGCGCCAGCAAGAATACAGGGGAGTTGGGCTATGGCTACACCTTC. Its protein is CASKNTGELGYGYTF. This rearrangement joins TRBV5-1 to TRBJ1-2, with 7 positions matching TRBD1. J gave up 4 bases and V 6 bases, and 12 bases lay outside the gene matches. Germline lookup yields CDR1 SGHRS and CDR2 YFSETQ. The CDR3 covers 15 residues.

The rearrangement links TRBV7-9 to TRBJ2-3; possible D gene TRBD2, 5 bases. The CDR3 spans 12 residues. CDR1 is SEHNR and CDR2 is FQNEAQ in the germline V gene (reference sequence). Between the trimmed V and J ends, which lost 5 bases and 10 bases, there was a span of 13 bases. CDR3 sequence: CASSQPLVPQYF. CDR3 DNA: TGTGCCAGCAGCCAACCACTAGTCCCGCAGTATTTT.

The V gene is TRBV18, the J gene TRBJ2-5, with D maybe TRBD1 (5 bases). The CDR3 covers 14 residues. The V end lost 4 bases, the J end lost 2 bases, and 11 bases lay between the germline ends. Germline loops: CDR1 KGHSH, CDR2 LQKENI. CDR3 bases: TGTGCCAGCTCACTAAACCAGGGACAAGAGACCCAGTACTTC. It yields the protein CASSLNQGQETQYF.

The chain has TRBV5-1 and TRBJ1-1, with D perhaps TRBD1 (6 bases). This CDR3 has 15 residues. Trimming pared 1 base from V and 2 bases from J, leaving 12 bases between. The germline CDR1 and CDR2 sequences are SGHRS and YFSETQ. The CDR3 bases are TGCGCCAGCAGCTTGACACAGGGCTCTAACACTGAAGCTTTCTTT. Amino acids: CASSLTQGSNTEAFF.

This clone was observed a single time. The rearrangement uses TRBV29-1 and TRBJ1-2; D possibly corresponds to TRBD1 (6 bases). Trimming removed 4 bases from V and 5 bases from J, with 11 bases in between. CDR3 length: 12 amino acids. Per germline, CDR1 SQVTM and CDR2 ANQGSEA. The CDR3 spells CSVGTEGYGYTF. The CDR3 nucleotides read TGCAGCGTTGGGACAGAGGGTTATGGCTACACCTTC.

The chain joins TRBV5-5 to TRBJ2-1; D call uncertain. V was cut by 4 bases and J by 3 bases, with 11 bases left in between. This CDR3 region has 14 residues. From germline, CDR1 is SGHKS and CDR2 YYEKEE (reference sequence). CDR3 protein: CASSPGSVYNEQFF. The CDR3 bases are TGTGCCAGCAGCCCCGGGTCTGTCTACAATGAGCAGTTCTTC.

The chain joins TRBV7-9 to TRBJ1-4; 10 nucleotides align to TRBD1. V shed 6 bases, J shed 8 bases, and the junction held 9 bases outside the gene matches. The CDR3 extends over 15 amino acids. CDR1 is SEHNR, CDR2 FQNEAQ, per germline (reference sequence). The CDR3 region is CASRYTGTGDEKLFF. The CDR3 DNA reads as TGTGCCAGCAGATACACCGGGACAGGGGACGAAAAACTGTTTTTT.

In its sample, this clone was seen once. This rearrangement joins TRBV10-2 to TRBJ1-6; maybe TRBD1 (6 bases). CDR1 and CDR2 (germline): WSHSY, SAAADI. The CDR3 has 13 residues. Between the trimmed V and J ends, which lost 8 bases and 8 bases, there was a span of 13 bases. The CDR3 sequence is CASQDSLYSPLHF. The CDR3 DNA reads TGCGCCAGCCAGGACAGTTTATATTCACCCCTCCACTTT.

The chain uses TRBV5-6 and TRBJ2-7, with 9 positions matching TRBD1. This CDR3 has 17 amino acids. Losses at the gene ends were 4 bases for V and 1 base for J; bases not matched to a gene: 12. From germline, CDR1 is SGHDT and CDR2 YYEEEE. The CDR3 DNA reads TGTGCCAGCAGCGGACGAAACGGGGGACAGGGATCCTACGAGCAGTACTTC. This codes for CASSGRNGGQGSYEQYF.

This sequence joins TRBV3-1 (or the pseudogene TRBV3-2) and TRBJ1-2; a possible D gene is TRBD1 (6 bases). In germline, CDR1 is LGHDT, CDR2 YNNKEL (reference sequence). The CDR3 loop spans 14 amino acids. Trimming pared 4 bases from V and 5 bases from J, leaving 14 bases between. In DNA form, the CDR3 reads TGTGCCAGCAGCCCCCGTACAGGGATGTATGGCTACACCTTC. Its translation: CASSPRTGMYGYTF.